The present entry profiles one T cell receptor beta chain with its context. These data come from a study of blood T cell repertoires in COVID-19. Study at large: PBMCs, B-cell-depleted T cells, or T cells provided the cDNA or gDNA that made up the material.

How the authors handled the data: Nucleated cell number was recorded as an estimate derived from reference gene primer amplification. Produced via immunoSEQ multiplex PCR; TCRdb's table is partial and in-frame only. The V and J calls and clone size were taken over from that table, and D and trimming were inferred from the DNA. The table shows tens of thousands of clones, with roughly 84% occurring only once. The V segment lost 2 bases and the J segment 3 bases; nucleotides outside the gene matches: 3. Looked up from germline, CDR1 is MDHEN and CDR2 is SYDVKM. This CDR3 comprises 16 residues. Enrollment of patients from Seattle took place during active infection, with longitudinal follow-up.

The specimen was peripheral blood. The chain uses TRBV28 and TRBJ1-4; 10 bases map to TRBD1. This TCR came from a man between 60 and 75 years old with COVID-19, enrolled during active disease. The CDR3 sequence: CASSLRQGASNEKLFF. In nucleotides, the CDR3 is TGTGCCAGCAGTTTAAGACAGGGGGCTTCTAATGAAAAACTGTTTTTT.